The clone carrying this T cell receptor (beta chain) came up many times. What it binds is unknown. Germline assignment: CDR1 SGHVS and CDR2 FNYEAQ. The V and J ends lost 0 bases and 14 bases respectively, with 17 bases between them. The CDR3 is 14 residues long. This specimen belongs to a study of T cell repertoires in cytomegalovirus infection. Study-level background: Well-studied HLA-B-restricted epitopes and recently identified HLA-C-restricted epitopes of CMV were both used in the study. CMV infection and matching HLA type were both indicated by public TCR beta signatures.

The study, taken as a whole, reports: Cumulated frequencies of public TCR beta families served to identify carriers of CMV plus the relevant HLA. In two of eight donors, the top clonotype was HLA-C-restricted CMV-specific.

TCRdb ran MiXCR on the reads and lists one entry per CDR3 protein. The repertoire consists of 100,000 or so distinct CDR3 sequences, with about 29% occurring once and the leading ten covering over 60%. The sequence derives from a human donor in good health (CMV status not recorded). Some clones in this sample may be carry-over from other donors' samples. The chain couples TRBV7-6 to TRBJ2-1; perhaps TRBD2 as D (6 bases). The material was CD8+ T cells from cultured PBMCs, obtained from culture after CMV antigen stimulation. The CDR3 nucleotides read TGTGCCAGCAGCTTAGCGCGAGGAGGGCCTGATGAGTTCTTC. Translation gives CASSLARGGPDEFF.